These 30 T cell receptor beta chains share one sample of origin, sequenced in a study of T cells in Graves' hyperthyroidism and ophthalmopathy. The CDR3 regions of TCR beta were amplified from RNA transcripts. The HTBI primer set served for first-round RT-PCR of the TCR CDR3. MiXCR, run by TCRdb on the multiplex PCR reads, gives a single entry per CDR3 protein. Among a few hundred thousand distinct CDR3 sequences listed, about a sixth were seen once. The specimen sequenced was blood. The receptors here all came from a woman aged 25 to 39 with Graves' hyperthyroidism.

In its sample, this clonotype was seen many times. The chain has TRBV25-1 and TRBJ2-1, with TRBD2 as a possible D gene (5 bases). Trimming pared 0 bases from V and 0 bases from J, leaving 9 bases between. CDR1 and CDR2 from the germline V gene are MGHDK and SYGVNS. This CDR3 comprises 16 residues. CDR3 nucleotide sequence: TGTGCCAGCAGTGAATATCCTGGGAGCTCCTACAATGAGCAGTTCTTC. Amino acid sequence: CASSEYPGSSYNEQFF.

This clonotype was seen many times. The chain joins TRBV20-1 to TRBJ1-1, with TRBD1 matching over 8 bases. This CDR3 region has 14 residues. The V gene end was trimmed by 3 bases and the J gene end by 0 bases; junction bases not matched to a gene: 3. The germline V gene encodes CDR1 DFQATT and CDR2 SNEGSKA (reference sequence). The CDR3 bases are TGCAGTGCTAGTAGACAGGGGATGAACACTGAAGCTTTCTTT. Translation gives CSASRQGMNTEAFF.

This clonotype was picked up many times. The rearrangement joins TRBV5-5 to TRBJ2-3, with 14 bases lining up with TRBD2. The CDR3 extends over 15 amino acids. V was clipped by 3 bases and J by 5 bases; unmatched bases: 2. Germline loops: CDR1 SGHKS, CDR2 YYEKEE (reference sequence). In nucleotides, the CDR3 is TGTGCCAGCAGCTCCGGGACTAGCGGGGGAGATACGCAGTATTTT. As protein: CASSSGTSGGDTQYF.

This clonotype has ten or more counts. The chain employs TRBV11-3 and TRBJ1-4; D is possibly TRBD1 (5 bases). The V end lost 3 bases, the J end lost 0 bases, and 11 bases lay between the germline ends. The CDR3 runs to 16 residues. From germline, CDR1 is SGHNT and CDR2 YENEEA. CDR3 sequence (DNA): TGTGCCAGCAGCTTTTACTACAGGTCAACTAATGAAAAACTGTTTTTT. It codes for CASSFYYRSTNEKLFF.

The V call is TRBV4-1, the J call TRBJ2-2, with a weak D call TRBD2 (5 bases). Germline V CDR1 and CDR2: MGHRA, YSYEKL. Between the trimmed V and J ends, which lost 0 bases and 6 bases, there was a span of 14 bases. The CDR3 is 16 amino acids. CDR3 amino acids: CASSQDALVVPGELFF. The CDR3 region has the DNA TGCGCCAGCAGCCAAGACGCACTAGTTGTCCCCGGGGAGCTGTTTTTT.

In its sample, this clonotype was seen many times. The J gene is TRBJ1-4, the V gene TRBV5-1; 7 nucleotides agree with TRBD1. Trimming took 4 bases from V and 8 from J; bases not matched to a gene: 8. CDR3 length: 14 residues. Per the germline V gene, CDR1 is SGHRS and CDR2 is YFSETQ. The CDR3 coding sequence is TGCGCCAGCAGCCTCAGGGGGTATTGGGAAAAACTGTTTTTT. Amino acid sequence: CASSLRGYWEKLFF.

The chain is built from TRBV6-1 and TRBJ1-5, with D possibly matching TRBD1 (6 bases). Germline V gives CDR1 MNHNS, CDR2 SASEGT. The CDR3 covers 17 residues. The V and J ends lost 10 bases and 0 bases respectively, with 22 bases between them. The CDR3 nucleotides read TGTGCCAACCACCGCAGAGAGCAGGGGAATAGCAATCAGCCCCAGCATTTT. Amino acids: CANHRREQGNSNQPQHF.

This clonotype has just a few counts. The chain recombines TRBV29-1 with TRBJ1-5; D possibly corresponds to TRBD1 (6 bases). The germline CDR1 and CDR2 sequences are SQVTM and ANQGSEA. This CDR3 is built from 13 residues. V lost 4 bases and J 7 bases, leaving 14 bases between the germline ends. CDR3 coding DNA: TGCAGCGTTGCCAGGGGCGAGGGACAGCCCCAGCATTTT. Translation: CSVARGEGQPQHF.

The V and J genes are TRBV5-6 and TRBJ2-7; D possibly uses TRBD1 or TRBD2 (5 bases each). The CDR3 extends over 15 amino acids. Trimming removed 6 bases from V and 3 bases from J, with 19 bases in between. The germline gives CDR1 SGHDT, CDR2 YYEEEE. This CDR3 reads CASTPGGFGIYEQYF. The CDR3 DNA sequence: TGTGCCAGCACCCCTGGGGGATTCGGTATCTACGAGCAGTACTTC.

This clonotype was recorded at least ten times. V and J are TRBV28 and TRBJ2-5; 7 nucleotides line up with TRBD1. Germline-derived CDR1 and CDR2 are MDHEN and SYDVKM. The ends lost 5 bases at V and 7 bases at J; junction bases unmatched: 13. The CDR3 spans 15 residues. The CDR3 DNA reads TGTGCCAGCAGTATATCCTTTACAGGGGAAAGGACCCAGTACTTC. Protein sequence: CASSISFTGERTQYF.

The table lists this clonotype with many counts. The chain employs TRBV6-1 and TRBJ1-5, with D maybe TRBD1 (5 bases). This CDR3 has 14 amino acids. Germline CDR1 MNHNS, CDR2 SASEGT. Between the trimmed V and J ends, which lost 8 bases and 7 bases, there was a span of 18 bases. The CDR3 protein is CASGSGTQGQPQHF. For the CDR3, the DNA is TGTGCCAGCGGCTCCGGGACCCAAGGGCAGCCCCAGCATTTT.

This clonotype was recorded many times. The chain combines TRBV28 with TRBJ2-5, with D uncertain. Trimming stripped 6 bases from V and 13 bases from J, with 15 bases between. The germline V gene has CDR1 MDHEN and CDR2 SYDVKM. CDR3 length: 11 residues. CDR3 sequence (DNA): TGTGCCAGCAGCTCCGTTGGTGAACGGTACTTC. Residues: CASSSVGERYF.

At least ten counts were recorded for this clonotype. The J gene is TRBJ2-1, the V gene TRBV6-6, with 9 bases identical to TRBD2. The CDR3 consists of 17 residues. Germline V gives CDR1 MNHNY, CDR2 SVGAGI (reference sequence). V lost 0 bases, J lost 4 bases, and 7 bases stayed unmatched. The CDR3 region is CASSYSVWAGGYNEQFF. The CDR3 DNA reads as TGTGCCAGCAGTTACTCGGTCTGGGCGGGAGGGTACAATGAGCAGTTCTTC.

Many counts were recorded for this clonotype. The chain employs TRBV7-2 and TRBJ2-1; 11 bases map to TRBD2. Per the germline V gene, CDR1 is SGHTA and CDR2 is FQGNSA. The CDR3 consists of 14 residues. Trimming removed 8 bases from V and 4 bases from J; junction bases left unmatched: 4. The CDR3 region has the DNA TGTGCCAGCGCGGGACTAGCGGTTTACAATGAGCAGTTCTTC. Translated: CASAGLAVYNEQFF.

The V and J genes are TRBV6-1 and TRBJ2-7; D could derive from TRBD1 or TRBD2 (6 bases each). CDR3 size: 15 residues. With 5 bases removed from V and 6 bases from J, the gap between germline ends came to 20 bases. Germline CDR1 reads MNHNS; CDR2 reads SASEGT. The CDR3 bases are TGTGCCAGCAGTCACCCCCCGGGGGCGCGTGGCGAGCAGTACTTC. Its protein product is CASSHPPGARGEQYF.

This clonotype has ten or more counts. V and J are TRBV11-2 and TRBJ2-4; D perhaps matches TRBD2 (6 bases). CDR3 length equals 15 residues. V was cut by 1 base and J by 8 bases, with 15 bases left in between. CDR1 is SGHAT and CDR2 is FQNNGV in the germline V gene. The CDR3 loop is CASSLGALARDIQYF. The CDR3, as DNA: TGTGCCAGCAGCTTAGGTGCACTAGCTAGGGACATTCAGTACTTC.

This clonotype was seen ten or more times. This chain uses TRBV24-1 with TRBJ2-3; the D gene is possibly TRBD2 (6 bases). V was clipped by 2 bases and J by 2 bases, with 13 bases between them. Germline V lookup: CDR1 KGHDR, CDR2 SFDVKD. The CDR3 has 16 residues. This chain's CDR3 is CATSDSLAPYTDTQYF. In nucleotides, the CDR3 is TGTGCCACCAGTGATTCTCTAGCGCCATACACAGATACGCAGTATTTT.

This chain connects TRBV6-9 to TRBJ2-5; no definite D call. Germline V gene lookup returns CDR1 MNHGY and CDR2 SVAAGI. Deletions cut 3 bases from V and 9 bases from J, with 8 bases between. There are 11 residues in the CDR3. DNA for the CDR3: TGTGCCAGCAGTTACCCGGGCCCCCAGTACTTC. It codes for CASSYPGPQYF.

This clonotype was counted at least ten times. In nucleotides, the CDR3 is TGTGCCAGCAGGCGAGTCCCAGGAAAGGGGTATGGCTACACCTTC. Translation gives CASRRVPGKGYGYTF. The chain links TRBV7-9 to TRBJ1-2; tentatively, D is TRBD1 (5 bases). This CDR3 has 15 residues. Trimming cost V 6 bases and J 5 bases, with 19 bases left between them. From germline, CDR1 is SEHNR and CDR2 FQNEAQ (reference sequence).

This clonotype was detected a few times. The chain has TRBV6-1 and TRBJ1-2; 9 positions match TRBD1. The CDR3 length is 14 residues. The germline gives CDR1 MNHNS, CDR2 SASEGT. Germline trimming cut 7 bases from V and 2 bases from J; bases unmatched to any gene: 5. The CDR3 loop is CASTTGQGNYGYTF. The CDR3 DNA follows: TGTGCCAGCACCACCGGACAGGGGAACTATGGCTACACCTTC.

This clonotype was recorded at least ten times. The rearrangement joins TRBV20-1 to TRBJ2-7, with TRBD2 matching over 8 bases. The CDR3 runs to 14 residues. J gave up 0 bases and V 5 bases, and 6 bases lay outside the gene matches. Germline V CDR1 and CDR2: DFQATT, SNEGSKA (reference sequence). CDR3 loop: CSARRLARSYEQYF. The CDR3 DNA follows: TGCAGTGCTCGACGACTAGCGCGCTCCTACGAGCAGTACTTC.

In this sample, this clonotype turned up many times. This sequence joins TRBV7-3 and TRBJ2-1; 7 bases map to TRBD1. This CDR3 is built from 14 residues. Germline CDR1 reads SGHTA; CDR2 reads FQGTGA. The ends lost 5 bases at V and 11 bases at J; junction bases unmatched: 12. The CDR3 spells CASSPGDSSGQQFF. The CDR3 coding sequence is TGTGCCAGCAGCCCAGGGGACAGCTCCGGGCAGCAGTTCTTC.

Many counts were recorded for this clonotype. The rearrangement uses TRBV28 and TRBJ2-7; perhaps TRBD2 as D (8 bases). Trimming cost V 8 bases and J 7 bases, with 18 bases left between them. This CDR3 spans 13 amino acids. The germline gives CDR1 MDHEN, CDR2 SYDVKM. This chain's CDR3 is CASGTAGAEEQYF. CDR3 in DNA: TGTGCCAGCGGGACAGCGGGAGCGGAAGAGCAGTACTTC.

This clonotype was seen ten or more times. At one end, the junction sequence differs from germline, possibly due to a read error. The chain combines TRBV5-1 with TRBJ2-5; D is uncertain. Germline V lookup: CDR1 SGHRS, CDR2 YFSETQ. The CDR3 runs 11 residues. The CDR3 DNA reads as TGTGCCAGCAGAAACCAAGAGACCCAGTACTTC. Amino acids: CASRNQETQYF.

In this sample, this clonotype turned up a few times. J is TRBJ2-2 and V is TRBV12-5; D is undetermined. The CDR3 is made up of 12 amino acids. Germline V gene sequence: CDR1 LGHNT, CDR2 FRNRAP. V lost 5 bases to trimming and J lost 4 bases, with 5 bases between them. Written as DNA, the CDR3 is TGTGCTAGTGGTCAGGCCACCGGGGAGCTGTTTTTT. As protein: CASGQATGELFF.

This rearrangement joins TRBV19 to TRBJ1-5; D remains unclear. The V gene's germline CDR1 is LNHDA and CDR2 SQIVND (reference sequence). CDR3 length: 13 residues. V lost 2 bases and J lost 8, with 10 bases in between. CDR3 nucleotide sequence: TGTGCCAGTAGTATAAAGGTATATGAGCCCCAGCATTTT. Translated, it gives CASSIKVYEPQHF.

This clonotype was seen just once. The rearrangement links TRBV5-5 to TRBJ1-4, with 7 bases identical to TRBD1. This CDR3 comprises 16 residues. J was trimmed by 6 bases and V by 3 bases; bases with no gene match: 11. Germline V lookup: CDR1 SGHKS, CDR2 YYEKEE (reference sequence). CDR3 sequence reads: CASSSLGGGTDEKLFF. The CDR3 DNA reads TGTGCCAGCAGCTCACTTGGGGGGGGGACAGATGAAAAACTGTTTTTT. The whole variable domain, filled in from reference TRBV5-5 and TRBJ1-4, reads DAGVTQSPTHLIKTRGQQVTLRCSPISGHKSVSWYQQVLGQGPQFIFQYYEKEERGRGNFPDRFSARQFPNYSSELNVNALLLGDSALYLCASSSLGGGTDEKLFFGSGTQLSVL.

As to this clonotype: Just one base apart from a much larger clone, this may be a read error. J is TRBJ1-1 and V is TRBV3-1; D ambiguous. Germline assignment: CDR1 LGHDT and CDR2 YNNKEL (reference sequence). With 5 bases removed from V and 4 bases from J, the gap between germline ends came to 11 bases. CDR3 length equals 13 residues. The CDR3 protein is CASSEALGTEAFF. In DNA, the CDR3 is TGTGCCAGCAGCGAGGCTCTTGGCACTGAAGCTTTCTTT.

This clonotype was detected ten times or more. V and J are TRBV11-2 and TRBJ1-2; 9 bases line up with TRBD1. The CDR3 consists of 14 residues. Germline lookup yields CDR1 SGHAT and CDR2 FQNNGV. Trimming at V came to 2 bases and at J to 8 bases, leaving 6 bases not matched to a gene. The CDR3 region has the DNA TGTGCCAGCAGCTTAATACAGGGGGCTGGAGGCTACACCTTC. Its protein is CASSLIQGAGGYTF.

The chain is built from TRBV20-1 and TRBJ2-5, with D possibly called TRBD1 or TRBD2 (6 bases each). CDR1 and CDR2 from the germline V gene are DFQATT and SNEGSKA (reference sequence). CDR3 length: 15 amino acids. With 0 bases removed from V and 2 bases from J, the gap between germline ends came to 13 bases. In nucleotides, the CDR3 is TGCAGTGCTAGAGAGCCGGGGGCGTGGCAAGAGACCCAGTACTTC. Its protein product is CSAREPGAWQETQYF.